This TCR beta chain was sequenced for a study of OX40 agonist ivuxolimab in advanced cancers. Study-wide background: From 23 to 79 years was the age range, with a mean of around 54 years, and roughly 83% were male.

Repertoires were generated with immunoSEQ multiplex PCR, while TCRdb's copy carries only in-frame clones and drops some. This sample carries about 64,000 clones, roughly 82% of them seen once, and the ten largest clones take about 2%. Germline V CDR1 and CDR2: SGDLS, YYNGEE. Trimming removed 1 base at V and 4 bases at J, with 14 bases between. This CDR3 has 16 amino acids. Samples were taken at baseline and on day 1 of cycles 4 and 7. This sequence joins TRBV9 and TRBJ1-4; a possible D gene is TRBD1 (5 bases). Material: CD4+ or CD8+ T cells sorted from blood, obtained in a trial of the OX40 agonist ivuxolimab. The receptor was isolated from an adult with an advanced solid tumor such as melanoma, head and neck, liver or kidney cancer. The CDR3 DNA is TGTGCCAGCAGCGTAACACCCTCGGGGCTTAATGAAAAACTGTTTTTT. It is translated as CASSVTPSGLNEKLFF. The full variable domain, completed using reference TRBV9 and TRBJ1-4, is DSGVTQTPKHLITATGQRVTLRCSPRSGDLSVYWYQQSLDQGLQFLIQYYNGEERAKGNILERFSAQQFPDLHSELNLSSLELGDSALYFCASSVTPSGLNEKLFFGSGTQLSVL.